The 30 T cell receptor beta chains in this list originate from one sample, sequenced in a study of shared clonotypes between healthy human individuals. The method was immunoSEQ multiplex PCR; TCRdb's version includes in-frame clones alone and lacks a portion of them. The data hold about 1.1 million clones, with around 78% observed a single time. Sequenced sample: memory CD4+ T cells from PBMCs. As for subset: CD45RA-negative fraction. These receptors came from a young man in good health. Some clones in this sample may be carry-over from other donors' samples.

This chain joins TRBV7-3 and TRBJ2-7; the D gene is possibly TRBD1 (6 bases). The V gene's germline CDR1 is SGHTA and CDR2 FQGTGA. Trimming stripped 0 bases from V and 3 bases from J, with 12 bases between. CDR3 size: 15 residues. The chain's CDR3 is CASSLTQGLGYEQYF. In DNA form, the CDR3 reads TGTGCCAGCAGCTTAACACAGGGCTTAGGCTACGAGCAGTACTTC.

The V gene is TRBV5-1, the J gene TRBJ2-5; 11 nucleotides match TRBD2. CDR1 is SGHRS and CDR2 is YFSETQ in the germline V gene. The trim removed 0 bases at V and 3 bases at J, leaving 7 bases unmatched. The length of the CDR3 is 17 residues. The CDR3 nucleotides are TGCGCCAGCAGCTTGGGGCCTACTAGCGGGAGAGAAGAGACCCAGTACTTC. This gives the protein CASSLGPTSGREETQYF.

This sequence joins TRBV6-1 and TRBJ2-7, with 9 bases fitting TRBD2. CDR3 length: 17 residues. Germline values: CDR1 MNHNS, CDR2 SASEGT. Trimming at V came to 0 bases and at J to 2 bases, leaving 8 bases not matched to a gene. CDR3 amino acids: CASSEAVAAGGTYEQYF. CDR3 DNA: TGTGCCAGCAGTGAAGCGGTGGCCGCGGGAGGGACCTACGAGCAGTACTTC.

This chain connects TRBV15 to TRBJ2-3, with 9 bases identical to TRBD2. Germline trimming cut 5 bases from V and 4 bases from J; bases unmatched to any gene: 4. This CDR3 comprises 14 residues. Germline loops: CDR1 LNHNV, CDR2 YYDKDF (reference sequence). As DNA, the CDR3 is TGTGCCACCAGCCAAGGACTAGCGTCAGATACGCAGTATTTT. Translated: CATSQGLASDTQYF.

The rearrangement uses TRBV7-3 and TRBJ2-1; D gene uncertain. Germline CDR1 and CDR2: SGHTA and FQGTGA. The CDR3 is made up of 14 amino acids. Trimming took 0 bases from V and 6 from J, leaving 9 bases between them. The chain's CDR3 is CASSLTRNSNEQFF. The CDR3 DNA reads TGTGCCAGCAGCTTAACCAGAAACAGCAATGAGCAGTTCTTC.

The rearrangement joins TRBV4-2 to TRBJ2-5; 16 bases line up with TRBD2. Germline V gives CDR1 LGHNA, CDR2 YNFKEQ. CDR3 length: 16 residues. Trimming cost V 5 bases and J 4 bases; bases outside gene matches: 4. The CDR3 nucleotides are TGTGCCAGCAGCACGGGACTAGCGGGAGGGGGAGAGACCCAGTACTTC. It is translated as CASSTGLAGGGETQYF.

CDR3 bases: TGTGCCAGCAGTTTGAGGGGGCTTGATGGCTACACCTTC. Translated: CASSLRGLDGYTF. The J gene is TRBJ1-2, the V gene TRBV6-6, with 7 bases aligning to TRBD1. Germline trimming cut 4 bases from V and 6 bases from J; bases unmatched to any gene: 5. CDR3 length: 13 residues. The V gene's germline CDR1 is MNHNY and CDR2 SVGAGI (reference sequence).

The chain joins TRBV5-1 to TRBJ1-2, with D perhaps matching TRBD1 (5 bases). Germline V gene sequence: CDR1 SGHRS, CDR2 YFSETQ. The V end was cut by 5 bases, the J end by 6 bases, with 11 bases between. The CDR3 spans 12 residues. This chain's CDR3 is CASREGVDGYTF. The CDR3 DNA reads TGCGCCAGCAGAGAAGGGGTGGATGGCTACACCTTC.

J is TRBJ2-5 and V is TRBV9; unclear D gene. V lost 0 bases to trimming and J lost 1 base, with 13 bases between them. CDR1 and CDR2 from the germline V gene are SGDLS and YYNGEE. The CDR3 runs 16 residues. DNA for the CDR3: TGTGCCAGCAGCGTAGGTGCACAAGATATCCAAGAGACCCAGTACTTC. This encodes CASSVGAQDIQETQYF.

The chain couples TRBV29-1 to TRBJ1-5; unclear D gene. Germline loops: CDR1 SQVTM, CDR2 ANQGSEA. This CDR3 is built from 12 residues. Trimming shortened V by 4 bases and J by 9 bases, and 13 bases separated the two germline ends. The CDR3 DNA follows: TGCAGCGTTGCGAAGGGTCCAGGGCCCCAGCATTTT. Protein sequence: CSVAKGPGPQHF.

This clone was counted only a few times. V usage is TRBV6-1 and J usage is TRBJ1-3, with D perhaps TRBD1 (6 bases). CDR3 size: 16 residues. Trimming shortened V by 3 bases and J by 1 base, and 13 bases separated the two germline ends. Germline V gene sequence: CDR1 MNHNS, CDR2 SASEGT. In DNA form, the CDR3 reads TGTGCCAGCAGTGATAGAGGACAGCGTTCTGGAAACACCATATATTTT. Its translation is CASSDRGQRSGNTIYF.

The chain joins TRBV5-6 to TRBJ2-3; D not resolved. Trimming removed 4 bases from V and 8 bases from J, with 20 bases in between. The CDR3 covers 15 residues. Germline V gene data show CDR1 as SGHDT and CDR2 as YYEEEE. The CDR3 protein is CASSPVYRLMGTQYF. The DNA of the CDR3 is TGTGCCAGCAGCCCAGTTTACCGGCTAATGGGTACGCAGTATTTT. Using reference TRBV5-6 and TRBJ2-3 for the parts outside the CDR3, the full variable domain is DAGVTQSPTHLIKTRGQQVTLRCSPKSGHDTVSWYQQALGQGPQFIFQYYEEEERQRGNFPDRFSGHQFPNYSSELNVNALLLGDSALYLCASSPVYRLMGTQYFGPGTRLTVL.

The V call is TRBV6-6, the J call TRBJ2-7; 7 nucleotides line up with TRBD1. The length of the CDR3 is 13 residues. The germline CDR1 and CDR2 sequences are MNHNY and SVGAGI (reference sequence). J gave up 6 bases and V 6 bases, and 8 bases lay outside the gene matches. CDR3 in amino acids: CASSDDRAREQYF. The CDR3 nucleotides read TGTGCCAGCAGCGACGACAGGGCTCGCGAGCAGTACTTC.

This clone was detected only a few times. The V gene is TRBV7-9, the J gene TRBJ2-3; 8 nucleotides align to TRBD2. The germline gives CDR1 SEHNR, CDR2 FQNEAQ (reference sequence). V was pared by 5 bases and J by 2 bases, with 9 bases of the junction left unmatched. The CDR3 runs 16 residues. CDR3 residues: CASSPDLAGPTDTQYF. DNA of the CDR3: TGTGCCAGCAGCCCGGACCTAGCGGGTCCCACAGATACGCAGTATTTT.

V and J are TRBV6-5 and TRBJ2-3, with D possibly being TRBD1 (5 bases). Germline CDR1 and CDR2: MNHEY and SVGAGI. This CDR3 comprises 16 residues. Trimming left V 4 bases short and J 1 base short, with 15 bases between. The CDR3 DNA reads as TGTGCCAGCAGTTCCGTTCTGGGGCGAGGCACAGATACGCAGTATTTT. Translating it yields CASSSVLGRGTDTQYF.

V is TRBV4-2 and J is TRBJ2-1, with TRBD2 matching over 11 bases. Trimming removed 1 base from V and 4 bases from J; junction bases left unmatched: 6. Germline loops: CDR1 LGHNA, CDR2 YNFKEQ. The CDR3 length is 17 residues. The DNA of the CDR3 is TGTGCCAGCAGCCAAGCCTCGGGACTAGCGGATTACAATGAGCAGTTCTTC. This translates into CASSQASGLADYNEQFF.

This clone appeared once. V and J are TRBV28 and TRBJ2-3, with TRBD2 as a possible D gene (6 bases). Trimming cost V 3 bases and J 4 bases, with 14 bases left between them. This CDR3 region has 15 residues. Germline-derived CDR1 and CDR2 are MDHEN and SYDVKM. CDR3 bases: TGTGCCAGCAGTTTGGGGGGAGTAATATCAGATACGCAGTATTTT. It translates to CASSLGGVISDTQYF.

DNA of the CDR3: TGCGCCAGCACCCCGAATACAGGGGCCTCTGGAAACACCATATATTTT. Its protein product is CASTPNTGASGNTIYF. This chain connects TRBV5-1 to TRBJ1-3; 7 bases align to TRBD1. CDR1 is SGHRS and CDR2 is YFSETQ in the germline V gene. CDR3 length: 16 amino acids. V was pared by 6 bases and J by 0 bases, with 9 bases of the junction left unmatched.

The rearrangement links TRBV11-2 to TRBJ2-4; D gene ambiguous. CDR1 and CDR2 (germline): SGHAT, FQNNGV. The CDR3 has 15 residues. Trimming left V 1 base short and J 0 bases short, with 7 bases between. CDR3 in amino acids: CASSLGYLAKNIQYF. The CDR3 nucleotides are TGTGCCAGCAGCTTAGGGTATCTAGCCAAAAACATTCAGTACTTC.

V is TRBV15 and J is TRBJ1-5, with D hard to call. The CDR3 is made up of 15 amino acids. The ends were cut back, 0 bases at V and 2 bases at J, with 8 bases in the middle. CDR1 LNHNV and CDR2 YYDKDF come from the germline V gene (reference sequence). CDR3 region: CATSRDSGRNQPQHF. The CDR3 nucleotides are TGTGCCACCAGCAGAGATAGCGGGCGCAATCAGCCCCAGCATTTT.

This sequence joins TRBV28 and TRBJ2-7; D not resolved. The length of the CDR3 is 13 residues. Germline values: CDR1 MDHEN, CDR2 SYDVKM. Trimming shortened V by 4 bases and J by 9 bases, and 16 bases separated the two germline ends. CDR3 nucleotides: TGTGCCAGCAGTTCGACCGCCCTCCTAAGGCAGTACTTC. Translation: CASSSTALLRQYF. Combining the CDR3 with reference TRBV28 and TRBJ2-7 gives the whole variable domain DVKVTQSSRYLVKRTGEKVFLECVQDMDHENMFWYRQDPGLGLRLIYFSYDVKMKEKGDIPEGYSVSREKKERFSLILESASTNQTSMYLCASSSTALLRQYFGPGTRLTVT.

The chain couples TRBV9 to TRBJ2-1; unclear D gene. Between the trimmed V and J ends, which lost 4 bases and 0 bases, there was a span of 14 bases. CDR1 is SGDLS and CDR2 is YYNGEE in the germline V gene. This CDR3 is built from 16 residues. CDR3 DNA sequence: TGTGCCAGCAGCTCAAACATAGATCCCTCCTACAATGAGCAGTTCTTC. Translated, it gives CASSSNIDPSYNEQFF.

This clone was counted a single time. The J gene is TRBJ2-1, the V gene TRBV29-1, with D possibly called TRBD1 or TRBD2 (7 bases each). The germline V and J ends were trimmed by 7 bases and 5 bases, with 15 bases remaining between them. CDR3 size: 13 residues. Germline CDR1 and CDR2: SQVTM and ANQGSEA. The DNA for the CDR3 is TGCAGCGCAGACAGGGAGGGAAACAATGAGCAGTTCTTC. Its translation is CSADREGNNEQFF.

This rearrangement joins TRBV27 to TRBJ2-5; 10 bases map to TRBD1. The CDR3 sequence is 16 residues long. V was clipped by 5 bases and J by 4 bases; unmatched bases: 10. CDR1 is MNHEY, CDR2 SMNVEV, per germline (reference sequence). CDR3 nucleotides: TGTGCCAGCAGTCGATTACGGGGACAGGGGAGAGAGACCCAGTACTTC. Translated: CASSRLRGQGRETQYF.

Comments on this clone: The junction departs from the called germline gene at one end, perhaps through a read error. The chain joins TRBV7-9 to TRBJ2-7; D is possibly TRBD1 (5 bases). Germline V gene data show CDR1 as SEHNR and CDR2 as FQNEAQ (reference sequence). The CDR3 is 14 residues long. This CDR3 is CASSLQGTTYEQHF. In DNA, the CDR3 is TGTGCCAGCAGCTTACAGGGTACCACCTACGAGCAGCACTTC.

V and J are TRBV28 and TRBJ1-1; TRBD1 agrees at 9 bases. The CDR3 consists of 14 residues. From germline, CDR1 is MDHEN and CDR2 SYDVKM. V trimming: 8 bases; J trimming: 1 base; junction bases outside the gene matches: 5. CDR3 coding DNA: TGTGCCAGCTGGGACAGGGCCCGGAACACTGAAGCTTTCTTT. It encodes CASWDRARNTEAFF.

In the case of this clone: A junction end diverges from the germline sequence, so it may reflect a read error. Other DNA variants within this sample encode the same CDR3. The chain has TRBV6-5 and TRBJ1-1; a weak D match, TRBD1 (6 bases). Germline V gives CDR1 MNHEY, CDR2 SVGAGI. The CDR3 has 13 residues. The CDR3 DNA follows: TGTGCCAGCAGTTACTCCCGGGACACCGAAGCTTTCTTT. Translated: CASSYSRDTEAFF.

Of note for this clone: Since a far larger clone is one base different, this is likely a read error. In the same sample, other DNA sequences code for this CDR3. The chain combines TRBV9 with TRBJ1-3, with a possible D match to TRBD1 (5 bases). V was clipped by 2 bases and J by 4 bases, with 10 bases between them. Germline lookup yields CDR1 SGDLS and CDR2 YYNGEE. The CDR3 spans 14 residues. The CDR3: CASSVAGRGNTIYF. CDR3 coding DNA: TGTGCCAGCAGCGTGGCAGGGAGGGGAAACACCATATATTTT.

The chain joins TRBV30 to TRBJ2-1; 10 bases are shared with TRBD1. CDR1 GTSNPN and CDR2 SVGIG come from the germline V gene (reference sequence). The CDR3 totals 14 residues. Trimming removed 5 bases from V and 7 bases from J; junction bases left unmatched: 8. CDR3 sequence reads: CAWDPGQGTNEQFF. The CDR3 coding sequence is TGTGCCTGGGATCCGGGACAGGGGACTAATGAGCAGTTCTTC.

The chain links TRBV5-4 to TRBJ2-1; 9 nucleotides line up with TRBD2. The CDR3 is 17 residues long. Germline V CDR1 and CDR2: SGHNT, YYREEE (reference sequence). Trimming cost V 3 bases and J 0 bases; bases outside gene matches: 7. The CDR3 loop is CASSSMTSGSSYNEQFF. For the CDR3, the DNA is TGTGCCAGCAGCTCGATGACTAGCGGAAGCTCCTACAATGAGCAGTTCTTC.